Presented here are 19 T cell receptor beta chains from one specimen sequenced in a study of T cell responses to AZD1222 COVID-19 vaccine. The table came from immunoSEQ multiplex PCR; TCRdb's copy has only in-frame clones and leaves some out. The sample consists of about 110,000 clones, around 90% of them appearing once. Sequencing was performed on peripheral blood, taken on day 0 of AZD1222 vaccination. Source of these receptors: an adult in good health.

V usage is TRBV10-3 and J usage is TRBJ2-5; D gene ambiguous. The V end lost 5 bases, the J end lost 5 bases, and 9 bases lay between the germline ends. The CDR3 is 12 residues long. From germline, CDR1 is ENHRY and CDR2 SYGVKD. The CDR3, as DNA: TGTGCCATCAGTCAGAAAAGGGAGACCCAGTACTTC. It yields the protein CAISQKRETQYF.

This chain uses TRBV10-3 with TRBJ1-2; 9 bases are shared with TRBD1. V shed 2 bases, J shed 8 bases, and the junction held 6 bases outside the gene matches. The CDR3 covers 14 residues. Germline V gene lookup returns CDR1 ENHRY and CDR2 SYGVKD. CDR3 coding DNA: TGTGCCATCAGTGAGGTGACAGGGGGTGACGGCTACACCTTC. Residues: CAISEVTGGDGYTF.

The chain combines TRBV5-4 with TRBJ1-1, with a tentative D call TRBD1 (6 bases). CDR3 size: 12 residues. V lost 1 base to trimming and J lost 5 bases, with 6 bases between them. Germline V lookup: CDR1 SGHNT, CDR2 YYREEE (reference sequence). CDR3: CASSLRGTEAFF. In DNA, the CDR3 is TGTGCCAGCAGCTTGAGGGGGACTGAAGCTTTCTTT.

This chain uses TRBV7-2 with TRBJ1-1, with D hard to call. Germline CDR1 reads SGHTA; CDR2 reads FQGNSA. V was clipped by 6 bases and J by 3 bases, with 5 bases between them. This CDR3 is built from 11 residues. Written as DNA, the CDR3 is TGTGCCAGCAGTGTTTACACTGAAGCTTTCTTT. Residues: CASSVYTEAFF.

V and J are TRBV6-2 or TRBV6-3 and TRBJ2-5; TRBD2 matches at 14 bases. The CDR3 has 17 residues. Germline assignment: CDR1 MNHEY and CDR2 SVGEGT. Trimming at V came to 3 bases and at J to 5 bases, leaving 8 bases not matched to a gene. The CDR3 DNA is TGTGCCAGCAGTTATTTGGGACTAGCGGGGGTAAGGGAGACCCAGTACTTC. It is translated as CASSYLGLAGVRETQYF.

V gene TRBV2 combines with J gene TRBJ1-5; 7 bases fit TRBD1. The V gene end was trimmed by 5 bases and the J gene end by 4 bases; junction bases not matched to a gene: 8. The CDR3 covers 15 residues. Germline V gene sequence: CDR1 SNHLY, CDR2 FYNNEI. The CDR3 sequence is CASSTGAGGNQPQHF. The CDR3 DNA is TGTGCCAGCAGTACAGGGGCCGGTGGGAATCAGCCCCAGCATTTT.

The V and J genes are TRBV19 and TRBJ1-3; TRBD1 is a possible D gene (6 bases). The CDR3 consists of 15 residues. The ends were cut back, 7 bases at V and 5 bases at J, with 18 bases in the middle. From germline, CDR1 is LNHDA and CDR2 SQIVND (reference sequence). CDR3 amino acids: CASNLRGPSRNTIYF. In nucleotides, the CDR3 is TGTGCCAGTAATCTTCGGGGGCCCTCACGAAACACCATATATTTT.

This clone was detected a few times. V is TRBV25-1 and J is TRBJ1-1; 9 nucleotides align to TRBD1. CDR1 is MGHDK and CDR2 is SYGVNS in the germline V gene. J gave up 4 bases and V 4 bases, and 10 bases lay outside the gene matches. The CDR3 contains 16 residues. CDR3: CASSASRGTGPTEAFF. The CDR3 nucleotides read TGTGCCAGCAGTGCCAGCCGTGGGACAGGGCCCACTGAAGCTTTCTTT.

This clone has only a few counts. The chain joins TRBV19 to TRBJ1-2, with 7 bases fitting TRBD1. The V segment lost 0 bases and the J segment 6 bases; nucleotides outside the gene matches: 10. The CDR3 loop spans 16 amino acids. Germline lookup yields CDR1 LNHDA and CDR2 SQIVND (reference sequence). The CDR3: CASSIDVGRGLDGYTF. The CDR3 nucleotides are TGTGCCAGTAGTATAGATGTTGGCAGGGGGTTGGATGGCTACACCTTC.

The chain recombines TRBV10-3 with TRBJ1-6; D is perhaps TRBD1 (5 bases). CDR3 length: 17 residues. Germline lookup yields CDR1 ENHRY and CDR2 SYGVKD. Trimming took off 0 bases at V and 7 bases at J, with 16 bases between the two ends. DNA of the CDR3: TGTGCCATCAGTGAGTCCGCAGGTCGAGGGGCAAATTCACCCCTCCACTTT. This translates into CAISESAGRGANSPLHF.

V gene TRBV15 combines with J gene TRBJ2-1, with D perhaps assigned TRBD1 or TRBD2 (7 bases each). V shed 6 bases and J shed 6 bases, with 18 bases lying between them. There are 15 residues in the CDR3. Germline V CDR1 and CDR2: LNHNV, YYDKDF (reference sequence). Written as DNA, the CDR3 is TGTGCCACCAGTATCGACAGGGAGGGTGTCAATGAGCAGTTCTTC. The encoded protein is CATSIDREGVNEQFF.

This sequence joins TRBV5-1 and TRBJ1-6; D possibly corresponds to TRBD1 (5 bases). This CDR3 is built from 16 residues. The germline V gene has CDR1 SGHRS and CDR2 YFSETQ. The V end lost 3 bases, the J end lost 2 bases, and 12 bases lay between the germline ends. The CDR3 is CASSWVGETYNSPLHF. CDR3 sequence (DNA): TGCGCCAGCAGCTGGGTGGGGGAAACCTATAATTCACCCCTCCACTTT.

V is TRBV6-5 and J is TRBJ1-5; D call uncertain. V lost 2 bases to trimming and J lost 0 bases, with 5 bases between them. This CDR3 has 14 residues. Germline CDR1 MNHEY, CDR2 SVGAGI. The CDR3 DNA follows: TGTGCCAGCAGTTACGATAGTAGCAATCAGCCCCAGCATTTT. Translated: CASSYDSSNQPQHF.

The J gene is TRBJ1-1, the V gene TRBV6-2 or TRBV6-3; D unclear. V was pared by 0 bases and J by 3 bases, with 11 bases between. The CDR3 consists of 15 residues. Germline V gene lookup returns CDR1 MNHEY and CDR2 SVGEGT. This chain's CDR3 is CASSYSEALDTEAFF. In DNA, the CDR3 is TGTGCCAGCAGTTACTCGGAGGCTTTGGACACTGAAGCTTTCTTT.

Concerning this clone: Sequence at one end of the junction differs from germline and may be a read error. The chain employs TRBV6-5 and TRBJ2-7, with unresolved D. Germline assignment: CDR1 MNHEY and CDR2 SVGAGI. This CDR3 region has 15 residues. The CDR3 spells CASRYSEDTSYEQYF. CDR3 bases: TGTGCCAGCAGATACTCTGAGGATACCTCCTACGAGCAGTACTTC.

The V call is TRBV7-6, the J call TRBJ2-5, with TRBD1 identical over 7 bases. Trimming took 5 bases from V and 2 from J; bases not matched to a gene: 14. Per germline, CDR1 SGHVS and CDR2 FNYEAQ. The CDR3 is 17 residues long. The CDR3 sequence: CASSPGKGAPWQETQYF. CDR3 nucleotides: TGTGCCAGCAGCCCGGGGAAGGGGGCCCCGTGGCAAGAGACCCAGTACTTC. The whole variable domain, remainder taken from reference TRBV7-6 and TRBJ2-5, is GAGVSQSPRYKVTKRGQDVALRCDPISGHVSLYWYRQALGQGPEFLTYFNYEAQQDKSGLPNDRFSAERPEGSISTLTIQRTEQRDSAMYRCASSPGKGAPWQETQYFGPGTRLLVL.

This chain joins TRBV2 and TRBJ2-7; no clear D gene. The CDR3 spans 12 residues. CDR1 is SNHLY and CDR2 is FYNNEI in the germline V gene. Trimming cost V 3 bases and J 2 bases, with 5 bases left between them. CDR3 nucleotides: TGTGCCAGCAGTGAGTGGGCCTACGAGCAGTACTTC. Translated, it gives CASSEWAYEQYF.

This clone was seen only a few times. The V call is TRBV3-1 (or the pseudogene TRBV3-2), the J call TRBJ2-1; 7 positions match TRBD2. This CDR3 has 16 amino acids. Germline V CDR1 and CDR2: LGHDT, YNNKEL (reference sequence). V lost 0 bases, J lost 6 bases, and 8 bases stayed unmatched. The CDR3 nucleotides read TGTGCCAGCAGCCAAGATAGGGGTAGGGAGGGCAATGAGCAGTTCTTC. Its protein is CASSQDRGREGNEQFF.

The CDR3 protein is CASSTTKAQHF. CDR3 nucleotides: TGTGCCAGTAGTACCACTAAGGCCCAGCATTTT. The chain joins TRBV19 to TRBJ1-5; no clear D gene. V was clipped by 4 bases and J by 11 bases, with 9 bases between them. The CDR3 has 11 residues. The germline gives CDR1 LNHDA, CDR2 SQIVND (reference sequence).